Below are 20 T cell receptor beta chains sequenced from a single sample in a study of T cell responses to AZD1222 COVID-19 vaccine. Clones were read by immunoSEQ multiplex PCR, and TCRdb kept only the in-frame ones, dropping some. The sample records 95,000 to 150,000 clones, approximately 89% being singletons. The input for sequencing was peripheral blood, taken on day 0 of AZD1222 vaccination. All receptors come from an adult in good health.

A single count supports this clone. The V call is TRBV5-1, the J call TRBJ1-6, with 9 bases aligning to TRBD1. The germline V gene has CDR1 SGHRS and CDR2 YFSETQ. This CDR3 has 16 amino acids. V gave up 0 bases and J gave up 8 bases; unmatched junction bases: 6. The CDR3: CASSLGDRAGDSPLHF. The CDR3 coding sequence is TGCGCCAGCAGCTTGGGGGACAGGGCTGGTGATTCACCCCTCCACTTT.

The CDR3 sequence: CASTLGQTNTEAFF. In DNA, the CDR3 is TGTGCCAGCACACTGGGACAGACGAACACTGAAGCTTTCTTT. The gene calls are TRBV5-4 and TRBJ1-1, with TRBD1 identical over 7 bases. V was clipped by 6 bases and J by 1 base; unmatched bases: 6. CDR1 is SGHNT and CDR2 is YYREEE in the germline V gene (reference sequence). The CDR3 sequence is 14 residues long. Supplemented by reference TRBV5-4 and TRBJ1-1, the full variable domain reads ETGVTQSPTHLIKTRGQQVTLRCSSQSGHNTVSWYQQALGQGPQFIFQYYREEENGRGNFPPRFSGLQFPNYSSELNVNALELDDSALYLCASTLGQTNTEAFFGQGTRLTVV.

This rearrangement joins TRBV19 to TRBJ1-5; 7 bases fit TRBD1. The CDR3 extends over 15 amino acids. Trimming cost V 7 bases and J 4 bases; bases outside gene matches: 10. Germline lookup yields CDR1 LNHDA and CDR2 SQIVND (reference sequence). The CDR3 coding sequence is TGTGCCAGTACCCCGGGACAGCCAGCGAATCAGCCCCAGCATTTT. Translated, it gives CASTPGQPANQPQHF.

The rearrangement joins TRBV11-2 to TRBJ1-2, with D unresolved. Trimming pared 0 bases from V and 4 bases from J, leaving 9 bases between. In germline, CDR1 is SGHAT, CDR2 FQNNGV. This CDR3 has 14 residues. As DNA, the CDR3 is TGTGCCAGCAGCTTAGATCAAGGAATCTATGGCTACACCTTC. Protein: CASSLDQGIYGYTF.

The V call is TRBV5-4, the J call TRBJ1-6, with 7 bases lining up with TRBD1. The CDR3 consists of 14 residues. Germline V gene sequence: CDR1 SGHNT, CDR2 YYREEE (reference sequence). The V and J ends lost 4 bases and 5 bases, in that order; junction bases with no gene match: 3. The DNA of the CDR3 is TGTGCCAGCAGCCCGGGACAGAATAATTCACCCCTCCACTTT. Translation gives CASSPGQNNSPLHF.

The chain uses TRBV4-1 and TRBJ1-5, with D perhaps TRBD1 (5 bases). The CDR3 sequence is 14 residues long. Trimming removed 0 bases at V and 7 bases at J, with 10 bases between. CDR1 MGHRA and CDR2 YSYEKL come from the germline V gene. CDR3 in DNA: TGCGCCAGCAGCCAAGATCAGGGCCTGCAGCCCCAGCATTTT. Encoded protein: CASSQDQGLQPQHF.

This sequence joins TRBV6-5 and TRBJ1-2, with 8 positions matching TRBD1. The CDR3 loop spans 16 amino acids. Looked up from germline, CDR1 is MNHEY and CDR2 is SVGAGI. The V and J ends lost 2 bases and 2 bases, in that order; junction bases with no gene match: 7. The CDR3 bases are TGTGCCAGCAGTTACATTCGTACAGGGGGAAACTATGGCTACACCTTC. It codes for CASSYIRTGGNYGYTF.

The chain combines TRBV30 with TRBJ1-1, with a weak D call TRBD1 (5 bases). Germline lookup yields CDR1 GTSNPN and CDR2 SVGIG (reference sequence). The CDR3 spans 13 residues. V dropped 2 bases and J dropped 1 base, with 8 bases sitting between them. CDR3 sequence: CAWSSGWNTEAFF. The CDR3 DNA sequence: TGTGCCTGGAGTTCAGGGTGGAACACTGAAGCTTTCTTT.

V usage is TRBV6-1 and J usage is TRBJ1-5, with 8 bases identical to TRBD1. Germline V gene data show CDR1 as MNHNS and CDR2 as SASEGT. The CDR3 length is 13 residues. J gave up 5 bases and V 3 bases, and 0 bases lay outside the gene matches. CDR3 bases: TGTGCCAGCAGTGAGGACAGGGATCAGCCCCAGCATTTT. This codes for CASSEDRDQPQHF.

As DNA, the CDR3 is TGTGCCAGCAGCCCCCTTTTAACCGGGGAGCTGTTTTTT. Translating it yields CASSPLLTGELFF. The chain links TRBV27 to TRBJ2-2, with no clear D. V shed 6 bases and J shed 5 bases, with 10 bases lying between them. Germline V gene sequence: CDR1 MNHEY, CDR2 SMNVEV (reference sequence). This CDR3 has 13 amino acids.

The chain links TRBV11-1 to TRBJ2-1, with TRBD2 identical over 9 bases. Trimming at V came to 8 bases and at J to 9 bases, leaving 11 bases not matched to a gene. Germline lookup yields CDR1 SGHAT and CDR2 FQDESV (reference sequence). The CDR3 contains 14 residues. Here the CDR3 DNA reads TGTGCCAGCCAAGATAGCGGGAGAGAGGGTGAGCAGTTCTTC. It yields the protein CASQDSGREGEQFF.

This rearrangement joins TRBV12-3 or TRBV12-4 to TRBJ2-7; D remains unclear. The CDR3 runs 12 residues. V was cut by 3 bases and J by 4 bases, with 7 bases left in between. The CDR3 loop reads CASSFRVYEQYF. CDR3 DNA: TGTGCCAGCAGTTTTAGGGTGTACGAGCAGTACTTC.

The V and J genes are TRBV5-1 and TRBJ1-4; D ambiguous. Looked up from germline, CDR1 is SGHRS and CDR2 is YFSETQ. V lost 4 bases and J lost 0, with 7 bases in between. CDR3 length: 14 amino acids. CDR3 residues: CASSPETTNEKLFF. The CDR3, as DNA: TGCGCCAGCAGCCCCGAGACAACTAATGAAAAACTGTTTTTT.

The chain employs TRBV5-1 and TRBJ1-6, with TRBD1 matching 7 bases. The CDR3 length is 16 residues. Losses at the gene ends were 3 bases for V and 0 bases for J; bases not matched to a gene: 3. The germline gives CDR1 SGHRS, CDR2 YFSETQ. The CDR3 nucleotides are TGCGCCAGCAGCTATACAGGGGACTCCTATAATTCACCCCTCCACTTT. Translated: CASSYTGDSYNSPLHF. Based on the CDR3 plus reference TRBV5-1 and TRBJ1-6, the full variable domain is KAGVTQTPRYLIKTRGQQVTLSCSPISGHRSVSWYQQTPGQGLQFLFEYFSETQRNKGNFPGRFSGRQFSNSRSEMNVSTLELGDSALYLCASSYTGDSYNSPLHFGNGTRLTVT.

The chain combines TRBV18 with TRBJ1-3; no reliable D call. Trimming pared 1 base from V and 4 bases from J, leaving 5 bases between. CDR3 size: 13 residues. Germline V gene data show CDR1 as KGHSH and CDR2 as LQKENI. CDR3 nucleotide sequence: TGTGCCAGCTCACCACAAAACGGAAACACCATATATTTT. Translation gives CASSPQNGNTIYF.

The chain combines TRBV6-1 with TRBJ2-1; 11 bases align to TRBD2. This CDR3 region has 16 residues. V was clipped by 1 base and J by 8 bases; unmatched bases: 7. The germline V gene has CDR1 MNHNS and CDR2 SASEGT. DNA of the CDR3: TGTGCCAGCAGTGAAGGACCCCTAGCGGGGGGTCATGAGCAGTTCTTC. Amino acids: CASSEGPLAGGHEQFF.

The rearrangement joins TRBV18 to TRBJ1-2; TRBD1 might be the D (6 bases). The CDR3 is 14 residues long. Germline assignment: CDR1 KGHSH and CDR2 LQKENI. V was pared by 4 bases and J by 5 bases, with 14 bases between. Here the CDR3 reads CASSLAGTLYGYTF. The CDR3 region has the DNA TGTGCCAGCTCACTTGCCGGGACACTGTATGGCTACACCTTC.

The rearrangement joins TRBV20-1 to TRBJ1-2; the D is unclear. Trimming pared 3 bases from V and 5 bases from J, leaving 7 bases between. Germline loops: CDR1 DFQATT, CDR2 SNEGSKA (reference sequence). The CDR3 runs 11 residues. Written as DNA, the CDR3 is TGCAGTGCTAGCAACAATTATGGCTACACCTTC. Residues: CSASNNYGYTF.

CDR3 in DNA: TGCGCCAGCAGCTCGGTGGGACCGAATAATTCACCCCTCCACTTT. Its translation is CASSSVGPNNSPLHF. The rearrangement joins TRBV5-1 to TRBJ1-6, with TRBD1 as a possible D gene (5 bases). Trimming removed 3 bases from V and 5 bases from J, with 12 bases in between. This CDR3 region has 15 residues. Germline assignment: CDR1 SGHRS and CDR2 YFSETQ.

The rearrangement uses TRBV3-1 (or the pseudogene TRBV3-2) and TRBJ1-2; unclear D gene. The CDR3 is 14 amino acids. V was clipped by 4 bases and J by 5 bases, with 14 bases between them. Germline CDR1 LGHDT, CDR2 YNNKEL (reference sequence). CDR3 region: CASSPLGSGYGYTF. The CDR3 region has the DNA TGTGCCAGCAGCCCGCTGGGCAGCGGTTATGGCTACACCTTC.